This T cell receptor (beta chain) came from a study of sequential checkpoint blockade in melanoma. Looking at the study overall: Randomization was 1:1 between first-line nivolumab→ipilimumab and ipilimumab→nivolumab. Each arm's sequence ended with maintenance nivolumab.

Noted treatment: randomized to nivolumab then ipilimumab (arm A) or the reverse (arm B). Patients had received no earlier DNA-damaging chemotherapy. PBMC sorting kept live CD3+CD8+ cells without CD19 or CD56. Assay: immunoSEQ multiplex PCR; the TCRdb copy retains only in-frame clones and omits some. The sample lists 40,000 or so clones, roughly 90% occurring once. V gave up 3 bases and J gave up 2 bases; unmatched junction bases: 3. Germline V CDR1 and CDR2: MDHEN, SYDVKM. This CDR3 is 17 amino acids long. The TCR comes from a human donor with melanoma. This specimen consisted of CD8+ T cells sorted from blood (inferred from file names), obtained from a patient given nivolumab and ipilimumab in sequence. This chain links TRBV28 with TRBJ2-6; 11 nucleotides align to TRBD2. The CDR3 bases are TGTGCCAGCAGTTTCGCTAGCGGGAGGCCTGGGGCCAACGTCCTGACTTTC. Its protein is CASSFASGRPGANVLTF.